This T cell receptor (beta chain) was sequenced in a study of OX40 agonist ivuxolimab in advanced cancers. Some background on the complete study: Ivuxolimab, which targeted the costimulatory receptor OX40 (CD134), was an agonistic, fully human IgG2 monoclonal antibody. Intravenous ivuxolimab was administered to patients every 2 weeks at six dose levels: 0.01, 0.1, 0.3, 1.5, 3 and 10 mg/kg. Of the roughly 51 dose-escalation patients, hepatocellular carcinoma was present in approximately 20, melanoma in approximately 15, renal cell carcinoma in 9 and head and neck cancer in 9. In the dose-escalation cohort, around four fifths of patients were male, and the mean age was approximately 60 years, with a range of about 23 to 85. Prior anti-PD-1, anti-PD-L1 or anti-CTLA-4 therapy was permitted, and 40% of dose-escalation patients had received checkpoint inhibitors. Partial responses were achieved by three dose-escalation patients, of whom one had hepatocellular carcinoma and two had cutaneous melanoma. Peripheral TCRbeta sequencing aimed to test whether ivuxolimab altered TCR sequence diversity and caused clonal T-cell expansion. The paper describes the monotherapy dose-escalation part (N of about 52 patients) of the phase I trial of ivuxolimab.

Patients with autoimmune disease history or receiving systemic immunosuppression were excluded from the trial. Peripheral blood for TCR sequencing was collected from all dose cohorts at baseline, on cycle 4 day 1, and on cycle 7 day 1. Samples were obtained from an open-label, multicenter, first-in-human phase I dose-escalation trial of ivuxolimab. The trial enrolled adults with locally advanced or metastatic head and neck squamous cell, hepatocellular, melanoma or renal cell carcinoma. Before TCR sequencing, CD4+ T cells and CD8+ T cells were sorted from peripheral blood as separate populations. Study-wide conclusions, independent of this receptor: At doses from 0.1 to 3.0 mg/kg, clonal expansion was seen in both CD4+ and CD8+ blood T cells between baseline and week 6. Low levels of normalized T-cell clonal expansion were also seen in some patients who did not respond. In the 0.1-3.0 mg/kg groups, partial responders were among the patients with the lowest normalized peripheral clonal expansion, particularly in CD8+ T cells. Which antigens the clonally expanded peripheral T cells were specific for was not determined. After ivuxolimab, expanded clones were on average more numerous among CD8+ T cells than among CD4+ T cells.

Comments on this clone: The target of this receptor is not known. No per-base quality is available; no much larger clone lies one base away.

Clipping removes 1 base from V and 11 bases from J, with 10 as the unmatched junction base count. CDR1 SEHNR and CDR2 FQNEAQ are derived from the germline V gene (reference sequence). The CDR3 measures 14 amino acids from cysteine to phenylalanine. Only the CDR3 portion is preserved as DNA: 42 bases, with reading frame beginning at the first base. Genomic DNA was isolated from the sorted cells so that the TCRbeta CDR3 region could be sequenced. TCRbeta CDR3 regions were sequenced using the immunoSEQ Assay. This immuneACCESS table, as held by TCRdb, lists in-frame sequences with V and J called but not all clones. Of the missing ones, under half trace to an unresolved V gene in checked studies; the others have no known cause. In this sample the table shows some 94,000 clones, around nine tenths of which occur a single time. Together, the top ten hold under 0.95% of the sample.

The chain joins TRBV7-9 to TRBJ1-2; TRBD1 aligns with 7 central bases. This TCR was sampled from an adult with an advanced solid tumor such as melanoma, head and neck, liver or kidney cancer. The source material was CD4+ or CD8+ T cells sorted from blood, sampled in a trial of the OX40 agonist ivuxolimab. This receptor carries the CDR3 CASSLETGRQGYTF. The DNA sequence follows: TGTGCCAGCAGCTTAGAGACAGGGCGGCAAGGGTACACCTTC.